Given below is one TCR beta chain in context. The RNA, 0.5 to 1 ug, was put through reverse transcription using random hexamers. An immunoSEQ multiplex PCR amplified TCR beta CDR3 over 54 Vbeta and 13 Jbeta. TCRdb independently ran MiXCR on the immunoSEQ multiplex PCR reads; one entry per CDR3 protein. The sample lists approximately 100,000 distinct CDR3 sequences, about 90% occurring once. The sample is drawn from a study of CD8 T cells in Susac syndrome. TCR beta sequencing was performed on blood CD8+ and CD4+ T cells. Healthy donors formed controls matched for age and sex. TEMRA cells were enriched by FACS, and CD4+ and CD8+ T cells were negatively isolated. Germline CDR1 reads SNHLY; CDR2 reads FYNNEI. V lost 5 bases and J 3 bases, leaving 11 bases between the germline ends. This CDR3 contains 14 residues.

The material sequenced was CD4+ T cells from PBMCs. J is TRBJ2-1 and V is TRBV2; D gene unclear. The sequence was obtained from a human donor in good health. CDR3 in DNA: TGTGCCAGCAGTATCGGCAGTTACTACAATGAGCAGTTCTTC. Its translation is CASSIGSYYNEQFF.